The clone carrying this TCR beta chain has at least ten counts. Its antigen is unknown. TCRdb passed the 5' RACE reads through MiXCR, listing each CDR3 protein once. Seen here are 500,000 to 600,000 distinct CDR3 sequences, roughly a fifth observed once, and the top ten hold about 0.93%. The data stem from a study of identical twins. The study, taken as a whole, reports: Beta out-of-frame sequences displayed a weaker excess of sharing between twins.

The CDR3 has 17 amino acids. V was shortened by 6 bases and J by 1 base, with 21 bases between the two germline ends. These data also featured in a second study, about T cells expressing NK-cell markers.

The sequencing sample was made of CD4+ T cells sorted from blood. This sequence originates from a woman younger than 35 in good health. The rearrangement uses TRBV12-3 or TRBV12-4 and TRBJ1-2; perhaps TRBD1 as D (5 bases). The CDR3 reads CASRGGDGGGYNYGYTF. DNA of the CDR3: TGTGCCAGCAGGGGGGGGGACGGTGGAGGCTATAACTATGGCTACACCTTC.